The T cell receptor (beta chain) under discussion was sequenced for a study of shared T cell receptors in the human thymus. V was trimmed by 6 bases and J by 2 bases, leaving 11 bases between them. Germline CDR1 reads ENHRY; CDR2 reads SYGVKD. The CDR3 covers 13 residues. Only in-frame clones appear in the TCRdb table, and some are missing; sequencing was by immunoSEQ multiplex PCR. Found here are about 660,000 clones, around 87% of them singletons; the top ten hold 0.0094%. These data also featured in a second study, about human thymus T cells. That report adds: Thymic tissue was derived from resections collected during corrective heart surgery. In unrelated individuals, thymic repertoires overlapped highly, according to related research.

This receptor was identified in a boy under two years old with a congenital heart defect. The chain has TRBV10-3 and TRBJ2-7, with D perhaps matching TRBD1 (6 bases). Input material: thymocytes. CDR3 in DNA: TGTGCCATCAGGGGGACACTAACCTACGAGCAGTACTTC. Its translation is CAIRGTLTYEQYF.